This T cell receptor beta chain was recorded in a study of blood T cell repertoires in COVID-19 (dated by TCRdb to about 2020). Study-level background: The collaborator samples originated in the United States, Italy and Spain and spanned the acute and convalescent phases of COVID-19. The material from the prospective study consisted of cDNA or gDNA derived from T cells, B-cell-depleted T cells, or PBMCs. Deeply sampled blood TCRbeta repertoires from subjects exposed to, actively infected with, or recovered from COVID-19 were included in the dataset. A freely available public database, intended as a resource for researchers studying the immune response to SARS-CoV-2, is where the repertoires were released. Samples were obtained from the ongoing ImmuneRACE study (first 160 participants) and from 1,254 subjects provided by 6 global collaborators. Sample metadata almost always included a de-identified subject ID, COVID-19 status, age in years and sex. Where HLA class I and class II types were available, the types were taken from metadata supplied by the sample provider, not from assay-based typing. Summary of the overall study and its limitations: The amount of clinical and demographic metadata varied by source and participant and was provided uncurated.

As concerns this clone: There is no known antigen for this receptor. Per-nucleotide qualities are absent, and no much larger clonotype sits a single base away.

TCRbeta CDR3 regions were amplified from genomic DNA by means of the immunoSEQ Assay, a bias-controlled multiplex PCR. On the authors' methods: The number of nucleated cells in each sample was estimated from the amplification of reference gene primers within the assay. To quantify the absolute abundance of each unique TCRbeta CDR3 rearrangement, sequence reads were collapsed and filtered. For each sample, productive Simpson clonality was calculated as the square root of Simpson's diversity index across productive rearrangements. What TCRdb holds here is the immuneACCESS table cut down to in-frame rearrangements. Part of the clones is not present; checked against another copy, under half of the missing clones reflect an unresolved V gene, and the others are unexplained. V and J calls plus clone size are reproduced from that table; the DNA served to infer D and trimming. The sample contains around 260,000 clones, around 84% of them found a single time. The ten largest make up around 4% of the sample.

V drops 1 base and J drops 1 base, leaving 9 bases in between. Including the terminal cysteine and phenylalanine, the CDR3 comprises 15 residues. The entry retains the CDR3 DNA only, 45 bases that are in frame from base 1. Taken from the germline V gene, the CDR1 and CDR2 loops are MGHDK and SYGVNS. Whole blood was collected in K2EDTA tubes by collaborating institutions according to the institutions' own protocols. For TCRbeta analysis, collaborators shipped samples as frozen whole blood, isolated PBMCs, or DNA extracted from either of those sample types. The chain uses TRBV25-1 and TRBJ2-3, and possibly TRBD1, on 6 matching bases. This receptor was taken from a man aged 60-69 years with acute or convalescent COVID-19. The sequenced sample consisted of peripheral blood. CDR3 sequence: CASSESRGGTDTQYF. The DNA sequence follows: TGTGCCAGCAGTGAATCCAGGGGTGGCACAGATACGCAGTATTTT.